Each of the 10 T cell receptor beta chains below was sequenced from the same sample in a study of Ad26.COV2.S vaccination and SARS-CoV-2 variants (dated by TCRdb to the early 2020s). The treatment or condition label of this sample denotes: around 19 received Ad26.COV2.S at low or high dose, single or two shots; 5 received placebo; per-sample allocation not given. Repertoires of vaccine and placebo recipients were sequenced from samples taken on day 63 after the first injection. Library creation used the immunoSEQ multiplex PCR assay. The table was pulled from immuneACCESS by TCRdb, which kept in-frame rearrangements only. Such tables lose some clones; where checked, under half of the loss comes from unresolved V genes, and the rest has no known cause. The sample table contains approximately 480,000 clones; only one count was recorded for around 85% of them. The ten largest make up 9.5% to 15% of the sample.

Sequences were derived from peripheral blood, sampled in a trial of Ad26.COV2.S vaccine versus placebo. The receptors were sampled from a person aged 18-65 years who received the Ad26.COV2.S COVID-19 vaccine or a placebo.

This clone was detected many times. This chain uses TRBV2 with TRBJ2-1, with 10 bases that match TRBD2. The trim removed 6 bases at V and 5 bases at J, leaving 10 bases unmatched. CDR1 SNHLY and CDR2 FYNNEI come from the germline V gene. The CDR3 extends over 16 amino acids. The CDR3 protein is CASRILTSGANNEQFF. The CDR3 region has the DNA TGTGCCAGCAGGATCCTAACTAGCGGGGCTAACAATGAGCAGTTCTTC.

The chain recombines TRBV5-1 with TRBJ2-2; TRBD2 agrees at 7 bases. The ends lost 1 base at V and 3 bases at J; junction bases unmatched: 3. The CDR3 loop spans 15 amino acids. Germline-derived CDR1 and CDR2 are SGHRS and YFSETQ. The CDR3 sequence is CASSLSSGYTGELFF. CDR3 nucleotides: TGCGCCAGCAGCTTGTCTAGCGGATACACCGGGGAGCTGTTTTTT. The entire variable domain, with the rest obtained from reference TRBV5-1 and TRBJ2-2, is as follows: KAGVTQTPRYLIKTRGQQVTLSCSPISGHRSVSWYQQTPGQGLQFLFEYFSETQRNKGNFPGRFSGRQFSNSRSEMNVSTLELGDSALYLCASSLSSGYTGELFFGEGSRLTVL.

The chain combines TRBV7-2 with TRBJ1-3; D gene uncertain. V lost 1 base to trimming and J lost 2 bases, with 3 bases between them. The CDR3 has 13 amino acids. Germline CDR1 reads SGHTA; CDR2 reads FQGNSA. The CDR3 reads CASSLVTGNTIYF. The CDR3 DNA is TGTGCCAGCAGCTTAGTTACTGGAAACACCATATATTTT.

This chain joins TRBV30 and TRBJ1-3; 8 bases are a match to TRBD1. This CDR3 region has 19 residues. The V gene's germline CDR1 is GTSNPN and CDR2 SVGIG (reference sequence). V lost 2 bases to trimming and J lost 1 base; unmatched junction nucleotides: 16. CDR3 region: CAWSRGRGLFGSSGNTIYF. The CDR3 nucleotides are TGTGCCTGGAGTCGCGGCAGGGGGCTGTTCGGATCTTCTGGAAACACCATATATTTT.

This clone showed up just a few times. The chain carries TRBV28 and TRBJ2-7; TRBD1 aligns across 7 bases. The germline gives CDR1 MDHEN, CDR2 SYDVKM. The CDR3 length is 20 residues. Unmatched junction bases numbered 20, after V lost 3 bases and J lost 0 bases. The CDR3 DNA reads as TGTGCCAGCAGTTTCGGCGCCCCGGGACAGACTGATTTTGGCTCCTACGAGCAGTACTTC. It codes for CASSFGAPGQTDFGSYEQYF.

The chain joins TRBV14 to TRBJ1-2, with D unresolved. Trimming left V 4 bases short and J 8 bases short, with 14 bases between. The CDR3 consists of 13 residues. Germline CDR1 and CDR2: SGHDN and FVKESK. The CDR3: CASSPRVQSGYTF. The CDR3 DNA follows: TGTGCCAGCAGCCCCCGGGTCCAAAGCGGCTACACCTTC.

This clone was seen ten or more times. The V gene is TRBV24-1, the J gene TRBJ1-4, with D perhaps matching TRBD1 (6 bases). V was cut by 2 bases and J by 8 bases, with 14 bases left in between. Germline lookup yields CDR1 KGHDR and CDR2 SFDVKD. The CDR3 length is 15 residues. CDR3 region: CATSDSRDKKEKLFF. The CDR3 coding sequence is TGTGCCACCAGTGATTCCCGGGACAAGAAAGAAAAACTGTTTTTT.

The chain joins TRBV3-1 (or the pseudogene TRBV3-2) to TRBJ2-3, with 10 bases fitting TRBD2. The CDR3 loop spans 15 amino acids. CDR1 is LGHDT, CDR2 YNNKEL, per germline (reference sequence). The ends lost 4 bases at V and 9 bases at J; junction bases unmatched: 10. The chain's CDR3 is CASSPQREGLSTQYF. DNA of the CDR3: TGTGCCAGCAGCCCCCAGCGGGAGGGCCTCAGCACGCAGTATTTT.

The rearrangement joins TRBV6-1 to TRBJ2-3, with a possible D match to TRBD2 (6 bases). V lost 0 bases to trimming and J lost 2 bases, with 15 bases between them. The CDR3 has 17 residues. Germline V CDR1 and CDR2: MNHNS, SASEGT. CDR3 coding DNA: TGTGCCAGCAGTGAAGCGTTTGAGGGGAGGATCACAGATACGCAGTATTTT. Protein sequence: CASSEAFEGRITDTQYF.

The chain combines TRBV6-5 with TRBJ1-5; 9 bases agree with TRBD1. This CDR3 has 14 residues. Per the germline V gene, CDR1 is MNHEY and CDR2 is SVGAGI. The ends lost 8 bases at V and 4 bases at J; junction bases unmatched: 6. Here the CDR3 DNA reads TGTGCCAGCTTAGGACAGGGGCAAAATCAGCCCCAGCATTTT. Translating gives CASLGQGQNQPQHF.